Below, 4 T cell receptor beta chains from the same sample are listed, as sequenced in a study of beta chain features in type 1 diabetes (dated by TCRdb to between 2018 and 2020). Library preparation was by the immunoSEQ multiplex PCR assay. The entire amount of isolated RNA was reverse transcribed using the High Capacity cDNA Reverse Transcription Kit, so the sequenced TCRB transcripts were expressed ones. Imported from immuneACCESS, the table was reduced by TCRdb to in-frame sequences with V and J called. These copies leave out some clones; in studies compared against another copy, an unresolved V gene accounts for under half, and the cause of the remainder is not known. The sample has nearly 250,000 clones on record, approximately 70% of them singletons. Together, the top ten hold around 0.057% of the sample. The source material was naive CD4+ T cells from blood. In light of the paper, this sample's cell subset or site label describes: true naive CD4+ T cells. Receptor source: a man between 25 and 39 years old in good health.

The genes are TRBV30 and TRBJ2-3, with 12 bases aligning to TRBD1. V dropped 1 base and J dropped 3; count of bases not matched to a gene: 11. The germline V gene has CDR1 GTSNPN and CDR2 SVGIG (reference sequence). The CDR3 is 18 residues long. The CDR3 DNA reads TGTGCCTGGAGTGGACTAAGCGGGACAGGGGGCAGTACAGATACGCAGTATTTT. This encodes CAWSGLSGTGGSTDTQYF.

The chain links TRBV20-1 to TRBJ2-1; unclear D gene. V gave up 5 bases and J gave up 5 bases, with 7 bases separating them. This CDR3 region has 11 residues. Germline V gene data show CDR1 as DFQATT and CDR2 as SNEGSKA (reference sequence). The CDR3 region is CSASEHNEQFF. The DNA of the CDR3 is TGCAGTGCTTCGGAACACAATGAGCAGTTCTTC.

This clone was observed once. V gene TRBV10-3 combines with J gene TRBJ2-7, with 7 nucleotides matching TRBD1. The CDR3 loop spans 14 amino acids. From germline, CDR1 is ENHRY and CDR2 SYGVKD. Trimming removed 6 bases from V and 7 bases from J; junction bases left unmatched: 12. CDR3 region: CAIRTGVSRKEQYF. Here the CDR3 DNA reads TGTGCCATCAGAACAGGGGTTTCGAGGAAGGAGCAGTACTTC.

The V gene is TRBV30, the J gene TRBJ2-3; 8 nucleotides line up with TRBD1. Germline-derived CDR1 and CDR2 are GTSNPN and SVGIG (reference sequence). V trimming: 3 bases; J trimming: 0 bases; junction bases outside the gene matches: 5. The CDR3 consists of 15 residues. The CDR3 protein is CAWRMTGASTDTQYF. The CDR3 coding sequence is TGTGCCTGGAGGATGACAGGGGCTAGCACAGATACGCAGTATTTT.